This T cell receptor beta chain was found in a study of shared clonotypes between healthy human individuals. This CDR3 region has 15 residues. After removal of 3 bases from V and 8 bases from J, the junction contained 5 bases not matched to a gene. Germline CDR1 KGHSH, CDR2 LQKENI. Nashville, Tennessee was home to all donors, who were Caucasian adults. This clone was detected once. Here immunoSEQ multiplex PCR was the method, and the copy in TCRdb shows in-frame clones only, minus some. The repertoire holds 2 million to 2.5 million clones, with roughly 93% as singletons. Input material: naive CD4+ T cells from PBMCs. Subset here: CD45RA+ positively selected. The rearrangement joins TRBV18 to TRBJ2-1; 12 bases map to TRBD2. The clonotype originates from a man younger than 35 in good health. Some clones in this sample may be carry-over from other donors' samples. CDR3 in amino acids: CASSPTGLAGHEQFF. The DNA of the CDR3 is TGTGCCAGCTCACCCACGGGACTAGCGGGCCATGAGCAGTTCTTC.